What follows describes a single T cell receptor (beta chain). This sample is drawn from a study of OX40 agonist ivuxolimab in advanced cancers. About the study: The study enrolled dose-escalation patients with hepatocellular carcinoma, melanoma, renal cell or head and neck cancer.

The timepoints at which blood was sampled were baseline, cycle 4 day 1, and cycle 7 day 1. Sequenced by immunoSEQ multiplex PCR; TCRdb stores in-frame clones only, minus some. The sample holds 50,000 to 70,000 clones, around 93% seen once. Germline loops: CDR1 GTSNPN, CDR2 SVGIG (reference sequence). V lost 3 bases and J lost 5; bases outside the gene matches: 9. The CDR3 consists of 15 residues. The TCR sequence derives from an adult with an advanced solid tumor such as melanoma, head and neck, liver or kidney cancer. The rearrangement links TRBV30 to TRBJ2-1; 8 positions agree with TRBD2. Specimen: CD4+ or CD8+ T cells sorted from blood, collected in a trial of the OX40 agonist ivuxolimab. The CDR3 spells CAWRVSGTTNNEQFF. As DNA, the CDR3 is TGTGCCTGGAGGGTTAGCGGGACTACGAACAATGAGCAGTTCTTC.